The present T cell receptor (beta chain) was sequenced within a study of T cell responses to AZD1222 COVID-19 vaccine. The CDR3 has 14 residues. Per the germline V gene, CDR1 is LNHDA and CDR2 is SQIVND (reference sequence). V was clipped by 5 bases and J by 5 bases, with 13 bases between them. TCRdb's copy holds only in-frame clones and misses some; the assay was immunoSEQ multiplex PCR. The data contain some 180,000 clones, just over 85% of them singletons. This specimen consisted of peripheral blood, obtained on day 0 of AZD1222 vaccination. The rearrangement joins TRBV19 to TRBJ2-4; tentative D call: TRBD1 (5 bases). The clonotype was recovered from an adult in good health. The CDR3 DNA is TGTGCCAGTAGTCCCCTTTTAGGGGAAAACATTCAGTACTTC. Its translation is CASSPLLGENIQYF.